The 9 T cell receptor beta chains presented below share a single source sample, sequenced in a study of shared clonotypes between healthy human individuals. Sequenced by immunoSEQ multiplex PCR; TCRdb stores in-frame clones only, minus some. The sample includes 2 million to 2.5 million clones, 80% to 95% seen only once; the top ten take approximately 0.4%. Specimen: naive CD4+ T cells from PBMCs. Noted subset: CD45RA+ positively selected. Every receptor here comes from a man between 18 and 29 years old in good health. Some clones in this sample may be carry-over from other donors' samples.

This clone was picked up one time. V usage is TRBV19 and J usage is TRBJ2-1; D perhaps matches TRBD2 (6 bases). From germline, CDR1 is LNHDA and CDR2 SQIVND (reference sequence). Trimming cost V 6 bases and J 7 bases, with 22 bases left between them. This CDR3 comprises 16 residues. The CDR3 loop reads CASSSTRETLRNEQFF. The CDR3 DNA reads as TGTGCCAGTAGCTCTACCCGGGAGACTCTTCGGAATGAGCAGTTCTTC.

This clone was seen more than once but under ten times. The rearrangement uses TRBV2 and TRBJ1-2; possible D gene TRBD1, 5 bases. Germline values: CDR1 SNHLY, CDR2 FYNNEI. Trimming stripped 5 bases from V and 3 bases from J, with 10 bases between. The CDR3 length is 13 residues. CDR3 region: CASSLRGHYGYTF. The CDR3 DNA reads TGTGCCAGCAGTTTAAGGGGCCACTATGGCTACACCTTC.

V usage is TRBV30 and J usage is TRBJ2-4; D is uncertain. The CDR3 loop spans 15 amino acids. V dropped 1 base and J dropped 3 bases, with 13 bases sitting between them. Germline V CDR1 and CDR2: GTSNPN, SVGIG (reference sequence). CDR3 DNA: TGTGCCTGGAGTGGTAGGACGCCCGTCAAAAACATTCAGTACTTC. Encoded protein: CAWSGRTPVKNIQYF. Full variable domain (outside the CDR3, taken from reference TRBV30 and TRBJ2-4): SQTIHQWPATLVQPVGSPLSLECTVEGTSNPNLYWYRQAAGRGLQLLFYSVGIGQISSEVPQNLSASRPQDRQFILSSKKLLLSDSGFYLCAWSGRTPVKNIQYFGAGTRLSVL.

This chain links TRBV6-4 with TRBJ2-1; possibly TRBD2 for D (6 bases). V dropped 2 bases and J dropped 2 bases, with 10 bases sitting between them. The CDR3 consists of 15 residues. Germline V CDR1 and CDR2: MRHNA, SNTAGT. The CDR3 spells CASSDQAGTYNEQFF. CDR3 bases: TGTGCCAGCAGTGACCAAGCGGGTACCTACAATGAGCAGTTCTTC.

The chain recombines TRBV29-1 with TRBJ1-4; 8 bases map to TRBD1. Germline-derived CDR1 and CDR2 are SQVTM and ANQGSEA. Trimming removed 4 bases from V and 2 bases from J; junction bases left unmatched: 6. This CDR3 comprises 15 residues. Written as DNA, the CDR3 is TGCAGCGTTGGGACAGGGATATGGACTAATGAAAAACTGTTTTTT. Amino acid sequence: CSVGTGIWTNEKLFF.

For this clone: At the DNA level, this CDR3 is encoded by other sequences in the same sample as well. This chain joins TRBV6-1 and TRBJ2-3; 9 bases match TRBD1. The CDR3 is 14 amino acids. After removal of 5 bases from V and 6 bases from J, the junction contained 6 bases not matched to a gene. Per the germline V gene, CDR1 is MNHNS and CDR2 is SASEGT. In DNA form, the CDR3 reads TGTGCCAGCAGTCCCGGGACAGGGACCGATACGCAGTATTTT. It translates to CASSPGTGTDTQYF.

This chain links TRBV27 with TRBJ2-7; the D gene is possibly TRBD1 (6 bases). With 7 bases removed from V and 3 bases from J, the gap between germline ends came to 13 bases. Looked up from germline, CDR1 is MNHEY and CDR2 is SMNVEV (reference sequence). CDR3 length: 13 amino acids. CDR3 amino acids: CASTTRDNYEQYF. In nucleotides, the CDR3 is TGTGCCAGCACAACTCGGGACAACTACGAGCAGTACTTC.

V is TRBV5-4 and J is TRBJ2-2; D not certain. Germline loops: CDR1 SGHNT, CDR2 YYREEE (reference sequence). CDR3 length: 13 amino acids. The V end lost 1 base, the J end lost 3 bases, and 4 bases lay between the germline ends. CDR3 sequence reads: CASSLYDTGELFF. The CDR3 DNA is TGTGCCAGCAGCTTGTACGACACCGGGGAGCTGTTTTTT.

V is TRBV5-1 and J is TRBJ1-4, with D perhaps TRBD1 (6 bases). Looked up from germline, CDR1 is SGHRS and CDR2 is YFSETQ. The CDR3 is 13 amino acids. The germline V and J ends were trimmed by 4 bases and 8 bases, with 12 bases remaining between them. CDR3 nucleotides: TGCGCCAGCAGCGCCGGGACATCCGAAAAACTGTTTTTT. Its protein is CASSAGTSEKLFF.